This entry is about one T cell receptor (beta chain). The antigen is undetermined. This CDR3 contains 16 residues. Trimming took 0 bases from V and 3 from J, leaving 15 bases between them. The germline V gene has CDR1 MNHEY and CDR2 SVGAGI. The entry originates in a study of T cells in Graves' hyperthyroidism and ophthalmopathy. There were TCR beta CDR3 regions amplified from RNA transcripts. The HTBI primer set drove a first-round RT-PCR of the TCR CDR3. Via MiXCR, TCRdb re-called the multiplex PCR reads, giving one row per CDR3 protein. The sample lists about 640,000 distinct CDR3 sequences, around 21% seen once, with around a third in the top ten. Points from the study as a whole: A model of 13 V-J features distinguished ophthalmopathy from stable hyperthyroidism.

The J gene is TRBJ2-7, the V gene TRBV6-5, with a tentative D call TRBD1 (7 bases). This TCR derives from a young man with Graves' ophthalmopathy. Sample: blood. In nucleotides, the CDR3 is TGTGCCAGCAGTTACTCGGTAGGGGGCGGGGTCTACGAGCAGTACTTC. Encoded protein: CASSYSVGGGVYEQYF.